A selection of T cell receptor beta chains follows, all from one sample in a study of cytomegalovirus exposure and HLA in healthy donors. TCRdb's table, derived via immunoSEQ multiplex PCR, lists solely in-frame clones and lacks some. The data contain roughly 120,000 clones, roughly 89% of them singletons. The material sequenced was PBMCs. The receptors were gathered from a man aged 25-45 years in good health and CMV-seronegative. CDR3s include the opening cysteine and the closing phenylalanine or tryptophan. D genes are given only for firm matches. Rows may omit the clone size; those that give it use once, few, many or a size class.

>TRBV5-4|NA|TRBD1|14|TRBJ1-2
TGTGCCAGCAGCTCATGGGGGACAGACTATGGCTACACCTTC
CASSSWGTDYGYTF
>TRBV7-6|NA|TRBD1|15|TRBJ1-2
TGTGCCAGCAGCATCGGCAGGGGGAATTTTGAGGGCTACACCTTC
CASSIGRGNFEGYTF
>TRBV6-5|NA|TRBD1|14|TRBJ2-7
TGTGCCAGCAGTTGGACAGGGCACTCCTACGAGCAGTACTTC
CASSWTGHSYEQYF
>TRBV7-9|few|NA|14|TRBJ1-2
TGTGCCAGCAGCCGGATAACAGGGATGGGTGGCTACACCTTC
CASSRITGMGGYTF
>TRBV10-1|NA|NA|14|TRBJ2-7
TGCGCCAGCAGCCGAACCCTCACGGTATACGAGCAGTACTTC
CASSRTLTVYEQYF
>TRBV6-1|NA|NA|15|TRBJ1-2
TGTGCCAGCAGGGAGGGAGCCGTAGCTAACTATGGCTACACCTTC
CASREGAVANYGYTF
>TRBV7-6|NA|NA|13|TRBJ1-1
TGTGCCAGCAGCTCAGGTCGGAACACTGAAGCTTTCTTT
CASSSGRNTEAFF
>TRBV7-9|NA|NA|13|TRBJ2-7
TGTGCCAGCAGCCATCTGCGGTCCTACGAGCAGTACTTC
CASSHLRSYEQYF
>TRBV7-9|NA|NA|12|TRBJ1-2
TGTGCCAGCAGCTTAGGGGGCGGATCCTACACCTTC
CASSLGGGSYTF
>TRBV7-9|NA|NA|15|TRBJ1-6
TGTGCCAGCAGCTCCCCGCAGGGCTATAATTCACCCCTCCACTTT
CASSSPQGYNSPLHF
>TRBV19|NA|TRBD1|13|TRBJ1-2
TGTGCCAGTAGGAACAGGGGAGACTATGGCTACACCTTC
CASRNRGDYGYTF
>TRBV27|NA|TRBD1|14|TRBJ1-4
TGTGCCAGCAGTTTGACAGGGGCAAATGAAAAACTGTTTTTT
CASSLTGANEKLFF
>TRBV4-3|once|TRBD1|16|TRBJ2-3
TGCGCCAGCAGCCAAGGGAGGACAGGGGGCACAGATACGCAGTATTTT
CASSQGRTGGTDTQYF